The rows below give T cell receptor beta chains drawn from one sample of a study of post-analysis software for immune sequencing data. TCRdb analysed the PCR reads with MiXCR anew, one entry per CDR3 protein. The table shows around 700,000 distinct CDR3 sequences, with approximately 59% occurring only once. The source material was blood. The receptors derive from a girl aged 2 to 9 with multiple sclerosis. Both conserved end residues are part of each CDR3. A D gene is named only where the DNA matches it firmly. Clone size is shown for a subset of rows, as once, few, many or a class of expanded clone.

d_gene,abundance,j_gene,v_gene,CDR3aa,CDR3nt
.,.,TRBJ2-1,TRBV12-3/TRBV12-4,CASRNAGTHRDEQFF,TGTGCCAGCAGGAACGCCGGGACACATCGAGATGAGCAGTTCTTC
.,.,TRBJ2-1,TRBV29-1,CSVVLLGDSEQFF,TGCAGCGTTGTCCTACTAGGGGATAGTGAGCAGTTCTTC
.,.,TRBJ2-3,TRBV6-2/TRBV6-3,CAAGRPDTQYF,TGTGCCGCCGGGAGACCAGATACGCAGTATTTT
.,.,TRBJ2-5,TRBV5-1,CASSLVGAQETQYF,TGCGCCAGCAGCTTGGTCGGGGCCCAAGAGACCCAGTACTTC
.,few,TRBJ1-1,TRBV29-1,CSVGSRGMAEAFF,TGCAGCGTTGGAAGCAGGGGAATGGCTGAAGCTTTCTTT
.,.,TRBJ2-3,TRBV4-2,CANSQEGIGGGVHTDTQYF,TGTGCCAACAGCCAAGAAGGGATCGGCGGAGGAGTCCACACAGATACGCAGTATTTT
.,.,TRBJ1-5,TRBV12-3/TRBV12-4,CASSLTGLQPQHF,TGTGCCAGCAGTTTAACAGGCCTACAGCCCCAGCATTTT
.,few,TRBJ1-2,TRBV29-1,CSADGGYGYTF,TGCAGCGCAGACGGCGGGTATGGCTACACCTTC
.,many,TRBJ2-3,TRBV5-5,CASSLAGASTDTQYF,TGTGCCAGCAGCTTGGCTGGCGCCTCTACAGATACGCAGTATTTT
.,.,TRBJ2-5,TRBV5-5,CASSSVEGEQYF,TGTGCCAGCAGCTCCGTCGAGGGGGAGCAGTACTTC
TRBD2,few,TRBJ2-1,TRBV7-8,CASSLRRGGPDEQFF,TGTGCCAGCAGCTTACGCCGGGGGGGCCCCGATGAGCAGTTCTTC
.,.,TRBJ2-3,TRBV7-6,CASSLPGATDTQYF,TGTGCCAGCAGCTTACCGGGAGCCACAGATACGCAGTATTTT
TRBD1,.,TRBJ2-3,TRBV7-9,CASSTTGFTDTQYF,TGTGCCAGCAGCACGACAGGGTTCACAGATACGCAGTATTTT
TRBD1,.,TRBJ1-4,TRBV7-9,CASSDSNRGVEKLFF,TGTGCCAGCAGCGACAGCAACAGGGGAGTCGAAAAACTGTTTTTT
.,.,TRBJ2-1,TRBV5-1,CASSLSRGRGEQFF,TGCGCCAGCAGCTTGTCCAGGGGACGCGGTGAGCAGTTCTTC
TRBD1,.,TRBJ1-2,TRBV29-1,CSVVPRGSYGYTF,TGCAGCGTTGTACCCAGGGGGTCGTATGGCTACACCTTC
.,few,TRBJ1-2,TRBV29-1,CSAEGPGTSYGYTF,TGCAGCGCGGAAGGACCCGGGACTAGCTATGGCTACACCTTC
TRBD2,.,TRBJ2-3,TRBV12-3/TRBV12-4,CASSPWYGTSGTDTQYF,TGTGCCAGCAGCCCGTGGTATGGGACTAGTGGGACAGATACGCAGTATTTT
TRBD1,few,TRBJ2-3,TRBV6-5,CASRTGALGTDTQYF,TGTGCCAGCAGGACAGGGGCGCTGGGCACAGATACGCAGTATTTT
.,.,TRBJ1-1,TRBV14,CASSQVGGTEAFF,TGTGCCAGCAGCCAAGTAGGTGGAACTGAAGCTTTCTTT
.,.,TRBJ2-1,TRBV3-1,CASSQGLDVSSYNEQFF,TGTGCCAGCAGCCAAGGGCTAGACGTGAGCTCCTACAATGAGCAGTTCTTC
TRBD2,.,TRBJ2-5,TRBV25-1,CASSEGGGQETQYF,TGTGCCAGCAGTGAAGGGGGGGGACAAGAGACCCAGTACTTC
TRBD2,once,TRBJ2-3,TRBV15,CATSRIPSGVTDTQYF,TGTGCCACCAGCAGGATCCCCAGCGGGGTCACAGATACGCAGTATTTT
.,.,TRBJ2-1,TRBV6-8,CASSYPAASYNEQFF,TGTGCCAGCAGTTACCCGGCGGCCTCCTACAATGAGCAGTTCTTC
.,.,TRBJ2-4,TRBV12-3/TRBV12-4,CASSPWGRLGAKNIQYF,TGTGCCAGCAGTCCATGGGGAAGGTTGGGAGCCAAAAACATTCAGTACTTC
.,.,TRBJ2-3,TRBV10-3,CAISVTLRNPDTQYF,TGTGCCATCAGTGTGACCCTCCGAAATCCAGATACGCAGTATTTT
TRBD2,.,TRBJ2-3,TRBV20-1,CSARDLDGGLATDTQYF,TGCAGTGCTAGAGACCTGGACGGTGGACTAGCAACGGATACGCAGTATTTT
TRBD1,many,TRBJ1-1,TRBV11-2,CASGQGNTEAFF,TGTGCCTCGGGACAGGGCAACACTGAAGCTTTCTTT
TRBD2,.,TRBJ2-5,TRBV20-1,CSALSGRATETQYF,TGCAGTGCCCTTAGCGGGAGGGCAACGGAGACCCAGTACTTC
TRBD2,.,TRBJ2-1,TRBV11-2,CASSSELAGGPEQFF,TGTGCCAGCAGCTCAGAACTAGCGGGAGGGCCGGAGCAGTTCTTC
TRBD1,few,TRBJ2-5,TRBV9,CASSVVGTEQYF,TGTGCCAGCAGCGTAGTAGGGACAGAACAGTACTTC
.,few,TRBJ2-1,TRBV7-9,CASSLGASDEQFF,TGTGCCAGCAGCTTAGGGGCCTCGGATGAGCAGTTCTTC
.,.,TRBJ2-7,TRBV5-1,CASSLRGPGDEQYF,TGCGCCAGCAGCCTCAGGGGACCTGGAGACGAGCAGTACTTC
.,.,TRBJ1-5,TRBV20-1,CSASEGTPQHF,TGCAGTGCTAGCGAAGGAACACCCCAGCATTTT
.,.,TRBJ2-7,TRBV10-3,CAISAAQPPYEQYF,TGTGCCATCAGTGCTGCGCAGCCCCCCTACGAGCAGTACTTC
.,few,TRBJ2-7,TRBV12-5,CASGFPVGEQYF,TGTGCTAGTGGTTTCCCCGTGGGGGAGCAGTACTTC
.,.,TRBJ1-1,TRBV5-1,CASSLGRQGFAFF,TGCGCCAGCAGCTTGGGACGGCAGGGTTTCGCTTTCTTT
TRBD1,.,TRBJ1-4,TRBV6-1,CASRETGTATNEKLFF,TGTGCCAGCAGGGAGACCGGGACAGCAACTAATGAAAAACTGTTTTTT
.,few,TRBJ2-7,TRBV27,CASKIRDPCEQYF,TGTGCCAGCAAAATCCGGGATCCCTGCGAGCAGTACTTC
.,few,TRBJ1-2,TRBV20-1,CSARVFGSGSYGYTF,TGCAGTGCTAGGGTCTTTGGGTCGGGTAGCTATGGCTACACCTTC
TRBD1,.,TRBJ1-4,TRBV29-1,CSVVPGQGAGKLFF,TGCAGCGTCGTACCGGGACAGGGGGCAGGAAAACTGTTTTTT
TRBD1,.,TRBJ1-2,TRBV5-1,CASSLAGTGGDGYTF,TGCGCCAGCAGCTTGGCCGGAACAGGGGGCGATGGCTACACCTTC
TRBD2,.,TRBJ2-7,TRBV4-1,CASSQDRLAGLSYEQYF,TGCGCCAGCAGCCAAGACCGACTAGCGGGTCTCTCCTACGAGCAGTACTTC
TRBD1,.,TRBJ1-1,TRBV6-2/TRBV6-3,CASSKKGQGWLYTEAFF,TGTGCCAGCAGCAAAAAGGGACAGGGGTGGTTGTACACTGAAGCTTTCTTT
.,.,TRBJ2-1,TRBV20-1,CSAREGITHAFYNEQFF,TGCAGTGCTAGAGAAGGGATCACACATGCTTTTTACAATGAGCAGTTCTTC
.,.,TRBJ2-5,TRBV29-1,CSVGGQPQETQYF,TGCAGCGTCGGCGGACAGCCTCAAGAGACCCAGTACTTC
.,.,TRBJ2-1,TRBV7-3,CASSLDTTRIVQFF,TGTGCCAGCAGCTTAGACACAACTAGGATTGTGCAGTTCTTC
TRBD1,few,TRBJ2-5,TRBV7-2,CASSFGTGWANEQYF,TGTGCCAGCAGCTTCGGGACAGGGTGGGCGAATGAGCAGTACTTC
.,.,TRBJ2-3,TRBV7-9,CAQSKGSTDTQYF,TGTGCCCAATCCAAGGGGAGCACAGATACGCAGTATTTT
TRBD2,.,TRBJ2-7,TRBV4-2,CASSPTGSTLERLAGVEYEQYF,TGTGCCAGCAGCCCGACAGGGAGTACGTTAGAAAGACTAGCGGGAGTTGAGTACGAGCAGTACTTC
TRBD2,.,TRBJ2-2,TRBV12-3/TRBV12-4,CASSLDGASGGRTDTGELFF,TGTGCCAGCAGTTTAGACGGCGCTAGCGGGGGACGTACCGACACCGGGGAGCTGTTTTTT
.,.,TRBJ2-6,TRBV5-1,CASSLGSSAHSGANVLTF,TGCGCCAGCAGCTTGGGTTCGTCAGCCCACTCTGGGGCCAACGTCCTGACTTTC
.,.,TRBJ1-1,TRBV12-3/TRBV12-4,CASSSTDQVRTEAFF,TGTGCCAGCAGTTCAACAGACCAGGTGAGGACTGAAGCTTTCTTT
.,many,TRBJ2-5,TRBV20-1,CSALSEGAETQYF,TGCAGTGCCCTCTCGGAGGGGGCCGAGACCCAGTACTTC
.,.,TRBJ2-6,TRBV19,CASSPGGGSGANVLTF,TGTGCCAGTAGTCCCGGAGGGGGCTCTGGGGCCAACGTCCTGACTTTC
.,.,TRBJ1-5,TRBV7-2,CASSLDILRGNQPQHF,TGTGCCAGCAGCTTAGACATACTCAGGGGCAATCAGCCCCAGCATTTT
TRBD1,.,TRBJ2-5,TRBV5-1,CASSPTTGVETQYF,TGCGCCAGCAGCCCGACCACAGGGGTGGAGACCCAGTACTTC
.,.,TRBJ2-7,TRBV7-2,CASSLPIRPYEQYF,TGTGCCAGCAGCCTCCCAATTCGGCCCTACGAGCAGTACTTC
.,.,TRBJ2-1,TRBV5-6,CASSLAPGNNEQFF,TGTGCCAGCAGCTTGGCCCCAGGTAACAATGAGCAGTTCTTC
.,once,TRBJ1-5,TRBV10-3,CAISEGIYSNQPQHF,TGTGCCATCAGTGAGGGGATCTATAGCAATCAGCCCCAGCATTTT